This T cell receptor (beta chain) comes out of a study of T cells after yellow fever vaccination. Study findings and constraints: Weaker overall was a secondary response that nonetheless peaked faster, on day 5 versus 15.

This clonotype was recorded at least ten times. What it binds is not known. TCRdb re-called the 5' RACE reads with MiXCR, one entry per CDR3 protein. The sample shows about 400,000 distinct CDR3 sequences, roughly 6.2% of them seen only once. Deletions cut 0 bases from V and 2 bases from J, with 9 bases between. This CDR3 comprises 14 residues. Germline CDR1 and CDR2: SGHRS and YFSETQ. The source of this sequence is a man under 40 who received the YFV17D yellow fever vaccine. Source: PBMCs, taken 5 days after the yellow fever booster vaccination. V and J are TRBV5-1 and TRBJ2-7; either TRBD1 or TRBD2 may fit D (5 bases each). The CDR3 spells CASSLGDHAYEQYF. As DNA, the CDR3 is TGCGCCAGCAGCTTGGGGGACCATGCCTACGAGCAGTACTTC.